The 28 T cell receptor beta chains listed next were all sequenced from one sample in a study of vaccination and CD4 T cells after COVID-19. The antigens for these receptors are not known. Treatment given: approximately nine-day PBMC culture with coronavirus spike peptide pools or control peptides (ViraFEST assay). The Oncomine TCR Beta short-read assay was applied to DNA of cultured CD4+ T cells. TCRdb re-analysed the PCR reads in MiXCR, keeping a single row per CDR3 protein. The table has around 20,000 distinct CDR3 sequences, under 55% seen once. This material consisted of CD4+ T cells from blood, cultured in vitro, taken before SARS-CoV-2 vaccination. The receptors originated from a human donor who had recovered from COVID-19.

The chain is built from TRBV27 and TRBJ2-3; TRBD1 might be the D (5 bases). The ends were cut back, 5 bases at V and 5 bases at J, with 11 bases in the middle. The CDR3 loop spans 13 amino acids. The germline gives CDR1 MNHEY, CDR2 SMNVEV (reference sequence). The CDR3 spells CASSRNQGDTQYF. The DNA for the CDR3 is TGTGCCAGCAGTCGCAATCAGGGAGATACGCAGTATTTT.

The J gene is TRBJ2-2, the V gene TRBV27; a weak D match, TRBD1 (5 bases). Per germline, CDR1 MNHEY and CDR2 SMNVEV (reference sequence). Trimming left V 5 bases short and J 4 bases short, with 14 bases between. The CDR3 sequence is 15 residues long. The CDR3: CASSPNAGFTGELFF. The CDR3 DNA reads TGTGCCAGCAGTCCGAACGCAGGGTTCACCGGGGAGCTGTTTTTT.

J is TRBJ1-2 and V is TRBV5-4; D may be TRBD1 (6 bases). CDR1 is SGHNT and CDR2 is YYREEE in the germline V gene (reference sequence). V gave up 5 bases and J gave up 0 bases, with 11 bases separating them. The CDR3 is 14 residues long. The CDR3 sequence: CASRLQGPNYGYTF. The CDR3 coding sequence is TGTGCCAGCAGGTTACAGGGCCCTAACTATGGCTACACCTTC.

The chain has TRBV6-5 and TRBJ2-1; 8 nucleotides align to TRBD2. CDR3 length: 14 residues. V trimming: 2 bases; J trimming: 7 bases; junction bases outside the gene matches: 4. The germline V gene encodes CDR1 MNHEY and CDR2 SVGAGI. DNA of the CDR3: TGTGCCAGCAGTTACCCAGCGGGAGAAAATGAGCAGTTCTTC. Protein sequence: CASSYPAGENEQFF.

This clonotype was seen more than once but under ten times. CDR3 residues: CASALAVVYEQFF. CDR3 DNA sequence: TGTGCCTCCGCGCTAGCGGTAGTTTATGAGCAGTTCTTC. This chain connects TRBV7-9 to TRBJ2-1; 7 positions agree with TRBD2. This CDR3 contains 13 residues. Trimming at V came to 11 bases and at J to 8 bases, leaving 12 bases not matched to a gene. CDR1 SEHNR and CDR2 FQNEAQ come from the germline V gene (reference sequence).

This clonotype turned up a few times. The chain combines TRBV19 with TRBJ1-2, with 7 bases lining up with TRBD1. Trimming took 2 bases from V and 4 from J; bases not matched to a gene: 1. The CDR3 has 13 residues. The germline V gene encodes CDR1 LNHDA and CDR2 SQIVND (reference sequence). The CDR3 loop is CASSITGAYGYTF. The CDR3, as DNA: TGTGCCAGTAGTATAACAGGGGCCTATGGCTACACCTTC.

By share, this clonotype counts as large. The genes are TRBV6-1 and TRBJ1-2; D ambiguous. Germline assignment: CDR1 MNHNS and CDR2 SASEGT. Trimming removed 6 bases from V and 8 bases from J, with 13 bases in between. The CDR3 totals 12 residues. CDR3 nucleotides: TGTGCCAGCAGCCCCTTGTCCGACGGCTACACCTTC. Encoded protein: CASSPLSDGYTF.

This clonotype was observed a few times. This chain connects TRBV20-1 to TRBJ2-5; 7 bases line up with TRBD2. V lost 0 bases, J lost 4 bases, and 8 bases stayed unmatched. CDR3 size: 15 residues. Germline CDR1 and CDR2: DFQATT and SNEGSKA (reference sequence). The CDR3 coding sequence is TGCAGTGCTAGAGATCGGGAGCGGGGTTCAGAGACCCAGTACTTC. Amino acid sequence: CSARDRERGSETQYF.

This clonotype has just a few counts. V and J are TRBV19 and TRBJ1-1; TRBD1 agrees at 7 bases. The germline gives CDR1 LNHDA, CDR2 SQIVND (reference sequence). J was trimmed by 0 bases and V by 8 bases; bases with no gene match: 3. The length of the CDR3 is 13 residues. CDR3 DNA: TGTGCCAGTGGGACAGTTATGAACACTGAAGCTTTCTTT. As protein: CASGTVMNTEAFF.

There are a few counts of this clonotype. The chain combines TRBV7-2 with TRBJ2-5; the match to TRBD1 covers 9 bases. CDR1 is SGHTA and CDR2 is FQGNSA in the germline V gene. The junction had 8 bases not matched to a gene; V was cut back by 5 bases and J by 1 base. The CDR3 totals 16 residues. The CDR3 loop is CASSRQRGQGQETQYF. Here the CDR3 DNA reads TGTGCCAGCAGCCGCCAGAGGGGACAGGGCCAAGAGACCCAGTACTTC.

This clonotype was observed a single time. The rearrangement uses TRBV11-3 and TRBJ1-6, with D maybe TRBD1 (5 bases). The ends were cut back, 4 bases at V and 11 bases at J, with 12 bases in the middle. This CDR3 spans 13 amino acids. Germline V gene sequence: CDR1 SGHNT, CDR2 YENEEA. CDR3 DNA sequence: TGTGCCAGCAGCTACGGGACTCCAGCACCCCTCCACTTT. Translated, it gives CASSYGTPAPLHF.

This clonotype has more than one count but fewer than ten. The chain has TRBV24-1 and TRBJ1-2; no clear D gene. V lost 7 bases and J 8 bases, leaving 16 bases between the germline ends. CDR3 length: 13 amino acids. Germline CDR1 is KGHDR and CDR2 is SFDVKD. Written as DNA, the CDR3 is TGTGCCACCAGGAGAGGCGAGGACGAGGGCTACACCTTC. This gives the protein CATRRGEDEGYTF.

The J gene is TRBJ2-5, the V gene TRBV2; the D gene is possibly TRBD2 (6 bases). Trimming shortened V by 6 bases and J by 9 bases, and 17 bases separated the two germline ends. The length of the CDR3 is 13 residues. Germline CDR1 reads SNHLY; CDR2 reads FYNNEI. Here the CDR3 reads CASRGGILGAQYF. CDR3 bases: TGTGCCAGCAGGGGAGGTATCCTCGGGGCCCAGTACTTC.

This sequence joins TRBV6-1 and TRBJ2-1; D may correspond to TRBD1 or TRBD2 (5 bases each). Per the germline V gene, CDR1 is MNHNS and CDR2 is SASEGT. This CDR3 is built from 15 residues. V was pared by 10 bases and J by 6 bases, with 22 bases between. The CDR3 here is CAIRAGTGGSNEQFF. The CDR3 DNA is TGTGCCATCAGAGCCGGAACTGGGGGTAGCAATGAGCAGTTCTTC.

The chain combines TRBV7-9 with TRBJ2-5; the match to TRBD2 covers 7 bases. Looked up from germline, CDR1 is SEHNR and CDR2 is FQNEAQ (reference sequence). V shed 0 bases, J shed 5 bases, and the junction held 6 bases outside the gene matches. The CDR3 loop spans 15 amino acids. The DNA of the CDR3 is TGTGCCAGCAGCTTAGCCTCGGGAGGCGGCGAGACCCAGTACTTC. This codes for CASSLASGGGETQYF.

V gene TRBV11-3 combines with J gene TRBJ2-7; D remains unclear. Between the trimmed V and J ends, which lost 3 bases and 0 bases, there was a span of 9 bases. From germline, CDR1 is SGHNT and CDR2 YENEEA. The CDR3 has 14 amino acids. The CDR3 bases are TGTGCCAGCAGCTTTGGCCCGAGCTCCTACGAGCAGTACTTC. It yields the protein CASSFGPSSYEQYF.

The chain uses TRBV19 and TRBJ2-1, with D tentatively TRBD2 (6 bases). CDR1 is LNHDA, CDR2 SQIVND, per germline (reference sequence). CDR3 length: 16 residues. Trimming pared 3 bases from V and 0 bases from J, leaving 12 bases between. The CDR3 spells CASSMGGVGSYNEQFF. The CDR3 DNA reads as TGTGCCAGTAGTATGGGGGGAGTTGGCTCCTACAATGAGCAGTTCTTC.

The CDR3 nucleotides are TGTGCCAGTAGTATATCAAGGGACACCGGGGAGCTGTTTTTT. Residues: CASSISRDTGELFF. The genes are TRBV19 and TRBJ2-2; D not resolved. The V gene lost 2 bases and the J gene lost 3 bases, with 7 bases spanning the gap. CDR1 and CDR2 from the germline V gene are LNHDA and SQIVND (reference sequence). This CDR3 comprises 14 residues.

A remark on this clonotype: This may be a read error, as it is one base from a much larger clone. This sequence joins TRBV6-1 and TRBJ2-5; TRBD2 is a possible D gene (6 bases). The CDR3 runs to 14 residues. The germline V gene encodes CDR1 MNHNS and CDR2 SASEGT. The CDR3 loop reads CVSTRDSSGKTQYF. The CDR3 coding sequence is TGTGTCAGCACCCGGGACTCTTCTGGGAAGACCCAGTACTTC.

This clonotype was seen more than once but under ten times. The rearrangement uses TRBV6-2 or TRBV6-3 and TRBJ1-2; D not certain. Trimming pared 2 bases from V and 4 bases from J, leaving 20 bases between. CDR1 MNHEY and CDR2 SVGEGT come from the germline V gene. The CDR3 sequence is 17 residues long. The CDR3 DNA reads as TGTGCCAGCAGTTACCCCTCCCGAGGGTCCGCTTCCTATGGCTACACCTTC. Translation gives CASSYPSRGSASYGYTF.

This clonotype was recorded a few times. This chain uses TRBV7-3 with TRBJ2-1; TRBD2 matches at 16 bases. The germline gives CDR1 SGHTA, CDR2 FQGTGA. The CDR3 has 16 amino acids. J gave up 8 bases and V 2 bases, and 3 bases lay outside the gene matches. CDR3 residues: CASSLGTSGRADEQFF. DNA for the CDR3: TGTGCCAGCAGCTTAGGGACTAGCGGGAGGGCCGATGAGCAGTTCTTC.

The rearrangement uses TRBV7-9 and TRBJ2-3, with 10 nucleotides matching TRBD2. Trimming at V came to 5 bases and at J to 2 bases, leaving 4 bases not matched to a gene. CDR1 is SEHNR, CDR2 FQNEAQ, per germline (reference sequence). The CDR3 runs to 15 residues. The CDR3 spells CASSPLAGDTDTQYF. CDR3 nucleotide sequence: TGTGCCAGCAGCCCCCTAGCGGGAGACACAGATACGCAGTATTTT.

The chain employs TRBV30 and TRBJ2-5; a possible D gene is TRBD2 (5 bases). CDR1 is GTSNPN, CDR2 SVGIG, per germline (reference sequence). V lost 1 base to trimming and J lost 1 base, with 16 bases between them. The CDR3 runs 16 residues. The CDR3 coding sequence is TGTGCCTGGAGTGAACAAGGACTGTGGTCCCAAGAGACCCAGTACTTC. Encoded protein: CAWSEQGLWSQETQYF.

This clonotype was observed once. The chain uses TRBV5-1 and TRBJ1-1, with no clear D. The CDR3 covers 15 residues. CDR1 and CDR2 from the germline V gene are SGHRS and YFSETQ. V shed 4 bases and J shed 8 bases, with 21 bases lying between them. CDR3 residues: CASSPQPEVLSEAFF. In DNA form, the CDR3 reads TGCGCCAGCAGCCCACAACCAGAGGTACTTTCCGAAGCTTTCTTT.

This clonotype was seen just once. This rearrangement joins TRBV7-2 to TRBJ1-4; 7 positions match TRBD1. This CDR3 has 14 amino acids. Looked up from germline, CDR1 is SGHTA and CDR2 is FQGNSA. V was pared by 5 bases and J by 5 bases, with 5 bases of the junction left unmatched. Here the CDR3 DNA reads TGTGCCAGCAGCCCGGGACAGCCGAATGAAAAACTGTTTTTT. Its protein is CASSPGQPNEKLFF.

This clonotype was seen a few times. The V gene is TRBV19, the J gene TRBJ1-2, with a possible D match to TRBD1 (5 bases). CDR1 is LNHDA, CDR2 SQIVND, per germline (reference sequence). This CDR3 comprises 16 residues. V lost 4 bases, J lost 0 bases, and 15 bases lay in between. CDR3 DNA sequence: TGTGCCAGTAGTACGGAAGGGACCGCCCCTAACTATGGCTACACCTTC. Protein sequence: CASSTEGTAPNYGYTF.

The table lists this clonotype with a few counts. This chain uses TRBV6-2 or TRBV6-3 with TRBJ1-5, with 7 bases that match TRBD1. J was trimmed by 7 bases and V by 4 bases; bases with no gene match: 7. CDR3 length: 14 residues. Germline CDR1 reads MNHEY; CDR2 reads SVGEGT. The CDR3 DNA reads TGTGCCAGCAGTTCGGTCAGGGGGATGCAGCCCCAGCATTTT. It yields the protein CASSSVRGMQPQHF.

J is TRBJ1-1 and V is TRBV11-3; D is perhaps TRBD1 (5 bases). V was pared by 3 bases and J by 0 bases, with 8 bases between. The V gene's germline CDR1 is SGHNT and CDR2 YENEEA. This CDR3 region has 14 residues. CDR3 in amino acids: CASSLRGMNTEAFF. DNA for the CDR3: TGTGCCAGCAGCTTGAGGGGCATGAACACTGAAGCTTTCTTT.